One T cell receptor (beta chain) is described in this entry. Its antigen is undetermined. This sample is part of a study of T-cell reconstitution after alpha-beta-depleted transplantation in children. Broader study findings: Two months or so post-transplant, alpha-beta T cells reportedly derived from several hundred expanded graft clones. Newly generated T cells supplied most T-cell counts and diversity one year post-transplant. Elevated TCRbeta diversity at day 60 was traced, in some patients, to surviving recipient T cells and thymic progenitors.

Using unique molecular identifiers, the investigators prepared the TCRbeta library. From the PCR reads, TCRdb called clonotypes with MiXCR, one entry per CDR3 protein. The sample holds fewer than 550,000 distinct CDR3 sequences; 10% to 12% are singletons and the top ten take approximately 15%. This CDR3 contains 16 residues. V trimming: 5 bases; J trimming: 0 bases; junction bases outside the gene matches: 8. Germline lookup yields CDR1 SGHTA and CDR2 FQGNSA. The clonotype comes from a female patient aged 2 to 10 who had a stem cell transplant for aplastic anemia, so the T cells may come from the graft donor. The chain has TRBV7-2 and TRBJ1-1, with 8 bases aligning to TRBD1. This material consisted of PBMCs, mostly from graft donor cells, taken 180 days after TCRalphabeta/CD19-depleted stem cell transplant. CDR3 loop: CASSPRDRPMNTEAFF. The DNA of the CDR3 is TGTGCCAGCAGCCCGAGGGACAGGCCAATGAACACTGAAGCTTTCTTT.